Below are 28 T cell receptor beta chains sequenced from a single sample in a study of Ad26.COV2.S vaccination and SARS-CoV-2 variants. Sequencing used immunoSEQ multiplex PCR; TCRdb keeps in-frame clones, though not all of them. The table includes fewer than 900,000 clones, more than 80% detected once. Treatment specified: around 19 received Ad26.COV2.S at low or high dose, single or two shots; roughly five received placebo; per-sample allocation not given. Sampling happened 63 days after the first vaccine or placebo injection. This specimen was peripheral blood, taken in a trial of Ad26.COV2.S vaccine versus placebo. The receptors shown here come from a person aged 18 to 65 who received the Ad26.COV2.S COVID-19 vaccine or a placebo.

V is TRBV24-1 and J is TRBJ2-1; the match to TRBD2 covers 13 bases. The CDR3 is made up of 16 amino acids. V shed 4 bases and J 7 bases; nucleotides not matched to a gene: 6. The germline gives CDR1 KGHDR, CDR2 SFDVKD. CDR3 DNA sequence: TGTGCCACCAGTGACCTCGGACTAGCGGGAGTAAATGAGCAGTTCTTC. It yields the protein CATSDLGLAGVNEQFF.

This sequence joins TRBV3-1 (or the pseudogene TRBV3-2) and TRBJ2-5; D perhaps matches TRBD2 (7 bases). V lost 1 base, J lost 5 bases, and 14 bases lay in between. The CDR3 has 15 residues. Per germline, CDR1 LGHDT and CDR2 YNNKEL (reference sequence). In nucleotides, the CDR3 is TGTGCCAGCAGCCAAGGTACAGGGAGGGGGGAGACCCAGTACTTC. Its translation is CASSQGTGRGETQYF.

The chain is built from TRBV5-6 and TRBJ2-1; D is undetermined. CDR3 length: 14 amino acids. Germline CDR1 SGHDT, CDR2 YYEEEE. Trimming took off 1 base at V and 4 bases at J, with 9 bases between the two ends. This CDR3 reads CASSLKVVYNEQFF. The CDR3 DNA reads TGTGCCAGCAGCTTGAAGGTAGTGTACAATGAGCAGTTCTTC.

CDR3 loop: CASSFLREAYNEQFF. The CDR3 nucleotides read TGTGCCAGCAGCTTCCTGCGGGAGGCCTACAATGAGCAGTTCTTC. This rearrangement joins TRBV11-2 to TRBJ2-1, with 8 nucleotides matching TRBD2. This CDR3 region has 15 residues. CDR1 is SGHAT and CDR2 is FQNNGV in the germline V gene. Unmatched junction bases numbered 3, after V lost 3 bases and J lost 2 bases.

The rearrangement links TRBV7-8 to TRBJ2-3; D remains ambiguous. The CDR3 length is 17 residues. Trimming pared 4 bases from V and 1 base from J, leaving 18 bases between. Germline V gene lookup returns CDR1 SGHVS and CDR2 FQNEAQ. The CDR3 sequence: CASSSARLVSRTDTQYF. The DNA of the CDR3 is TGTGCCAGCAGCTCTGCACGACTTGTCTCCCGCACAGATACGCAGTATTTT.

CDR3 coding DNA: TGTGCCAGCAGCTTTAGCACAGATACGCAGTATTTT. This sequence encodes CASSFSTDTQYF. The chain has TRBV7-2 and TRBJ2-3; no firm D call. V shed 3 bases and J shed 0 bases, with 1 base lying between them. CDR1 SGHTA and CDR2 FQGNSA come from the germline V gene. This CDR3 is built from 12 residues.

This clone was counted once. This chain joins TRBV19 and TRBJ2-7, with 7 bases identical to TRBD2. V was clipped by 5 bases and J by 0 bases; unmatched bases: 7. The CDR3 has 15 residues. Germline V gene data show CDR1 as LNHDA and CDR2 as SQIVND (reference sequence). The CDR3 loop is CASSFASGSSYEQYF. CDR3 sequence (DNA): TGTGCCAGTAGTTTCGCTAGCGGTAGCTCCTACGAGCAGTACTTC. The whole variable domain, filled in from reference TRBV19 and TRBJ2-7, reads DGGITQSPKYLFRKEGQNVTLSCEQNLNHDAMYWYRQDPGQGLRLIYYSQIVNDFQKGDIAEGYSVSREKKESFPLTVTSAQKNPTAFYLCASSFASGSSYEQYFGPGTRLTVT.

The chain joins TRBV10-1 to TRBJ2-4, with TRBD2 matching over 7 bases. Germline loops: CDR1 WNHNN, CDR2 SYGVQD (reference sequence). V lost 2 bases to trimming and J lost 5 bases; unmatched junction nucleotides: 3. This CDR3 has 14 amino acids. CDR3: CASSEAGRENIQYF. CDR3 nucleotide sequence: TGCGCCAGCAGTGAGGCAGGGAGGGAAAACATTCAGTACTTC.

This chain joins TRBV10-2 and TRBJ2-1; 8 nucleotides align to TRBD2. CDR1 is WSHSY and CDR2 is SAAADI in the germline V gene. Losses at the gene ends were 7 bases for V and 9 bases for J; bases not matched to a gene: 8. The CDR3 is 13 amino acids. The CDR3 loop reads CASKGAGASEQFF. As DNA, the CDR3 is TGCGCCAGCAAAGGAGCGGGAGCGAGTGAGCAGTTCTTC.

The chain is built from TRBV28 and TRBJ2-7, with 10 bases fitting TRBD1. CDR3 size: 14 residues. CDR1 and CDR2 (germline): MDHEN, SYDVKM. The trim removed 5 bases at V and 5 bases at J, leaving 6 bases unmatched. The CDR3 bases are TGTGCCAGCAGTACGACAGGGGGCGGCAACGAGCAGTACTTC. Amino acids: CASSTTGGGNEQYF. Full variable domain (missing parts from reference TRBV28 and TRBJ2-7): DVKVTQSSRYLVKRTGEKVFLECVQDMDHENMFWYRQDPGLGLRLIYFSYDVKMKEKGDIPEGYSVSREKKERFSLILESASTNQTSMYLCASSTTGGGNEQYFGPGTRLTVT.

V gene TRBV23-1 combines with J gene TRBJ2-7, with a tentative D call TRBD1 (5 bases). TRBV23-1 is identified as an open reading frame with a role that is uncertain. There are 14 residues in the CDR3. With 4 bases removed from V and 5 bases from J, the gap between germline ends came to 15 bases. The CDR3 loop is CASSPLRVFHEQYF. CDR3 DNA sequence: TGCGCCAGCAGTCCGCTCAGGGTTTTCCACGAGCAGTACTTC.

J is TRBJ2-4 and V is TRBV5-4, with 8 bases aligning to TRBD2. In germline, CDR1 is SGHNT, CDR2 YYREEE (reference sequence). J lost 5 bases, V lost 3 bases, and 13 bases had no gene match. The CDR3 length is 17 residues. The CDR3 sequence is CASSSDYRGRSQNIQYF. The DNA for the CDR3 is TGTGCCAGCAGCTCCGACTACCGCGGGAGGAGCCAAAACATTCAGTACTTC.

J is TRBJ1-5 and V is TRBV2, with 7 bases matching TRBD1. J lost 2 bases, V lost 3 bases, and 10 bases had no gene match. From germline, CDR1 is SNHLY and CDR2 FYNNEI. The CDR3 sequence is 17 residues long. In DNA, the CDR3 is TGTGCCAGCAGTGAGGTCCCAGGGGGAGCGGGCAATCAGCCCCAGCATTTT. This gives the protein CASSEVPGGAGNQPQHF.

This clone was observed once. This rearrangement joins TRBV6-5 to TRBJ2-5; 9 positions agree with TRBD1. This CDR3 region has 15 residues. Germline CDR1 and CDR2: MNHEY and SVGAGI. V lost 7 bases to trimming and J lost 4 bases; unmatched junction nucleotides: 10. CDR3 protein: CASKTWDRVGETQYF. CDR3 sequence (DNA): TGTGCCAGCAAAACTTGGGACAGGGTGGGAGAGACCCAGTACTTC.

The genes are TRBV7-3 and TRBJ1-6, with a weak D call TRBD1 (5 bases). Germline V gene lookup returns CDR1 SGHTA and CDR2 FQGTGA. This CDR3 is built from 15 residues. Trimming removed 2 bases from V and 7 bases from J, with 12 bases in between. CDR3 protein: CASSLEGTRNSPLHF. CDR3 sequence (DNA): TGTGCCAGCAGCTTAGAGGGGACGCGAAATTCACCCCTCCACTTT.

V is TRBV28 and J is TRBJ2-1; 8 bases map to TRBD2. V dropped 3 bases and J dropped 2; count of bases not matched to a gene: 9. The CDR3 contains 17 residues. Germline CDR1 reads MDHEN; CDR2 reads SYDVKM. CDR3 sequence reads: CASSFRVREGPYNEQFF. The CDR3 coding sequence is TGTGCCAGCAGTTTTCGGGTACGGGAGGGCCCCTACAATGAGCAGTTCTTC.

V gene TRBV19 combines with J gene TRBJ2-1; 10 nucleotides match TRBD2. The length of the CDR3 is 15 residues. Germline V gives CDR1 LNHDA, CDR2 SQIVND (reference sequence). With 5 bases clipped from V and 5 bases from J, the junction kept 6 bases outside the gene matches. In DNA form, the CDR3 reads TGTGCCAGTAGTTCGCGGACTAGCGGCAACAATGAGCAGTTCTTC. Translating it yields CASSSRTSGNNEQFF.

The gene calls are TRBV6-5 and TRBJ2-3, with 7 nucleotides matching TRBD1. The CDR3 runs to 14 residues. Germline CDR1 reads MNHEY; CDR2 reads SVGAGI. J lost 1 base, V lost 2 bases, and 0 bases had no gene match. The CDR3 reads CASSYGQGTDTQYF. CDR3 coding DNA: TGTGCCAGCAGTTACGGACAGGGCACAGATACGCAGTATTTT.

The V gene is TRBV5-1, the J gene TRBJ2-2, with TRBD2 matching over 7 bases. In germline, CDR1 is SGHRS, CDR2 YFSETQ. This CDR3 has 15 residues. V trimming: 2 bases; J trimming: 1 base; junction bases outside the gene matches: 2. Here the CDR3 DNA reads TGCGCCAGCAGCTTCAGCGGGGAGAACACCGGGGAGCTGTTTTTT. This codes for CASSFSGENTGELFF.

This rearrangement joins TRBV21-1 to TRBJ1-2. TRBV21-1 is a documented pseudogene. The CDR3 is 11 residues long. The CDR3 sequence: CASSHNYGYTF. For the CDR3, the DNA is TGTGCCAGCAGCCACAACTATGGCTACACCTTC.

The chain employs TRBV9 and TRBJ2-1; 7 nucleotides align to TRBD1. Per germline, CDR1 SGDLS and CDR2 YYNGEE. The CDR3 has 16 residues. V lost 3 bases and J lost 4; bases outside the gene matches: 10. CDR3 nucleotides: TGTGCCAGCAGCGACACCGGGACAGACAAATACAATGAGCAGTTCTTC. This gives the protein CASSDTGTDKYNEQFF.

The chain has TRBV29-1 and TRBJ2-5; the D gene is possibly TRBD2 (6 bases). V was clipped by 6 bases and J by 4 bases, with 15 bases between them. The CDR3 runs to 13 residues. Germline loops: CDR1 SQVTM, CDR2 ANQGSEA. This CDR3 reads CSVRWGGGETQYF. CDR3 nucleotide sequence: TGCAGCGTCCGATGGGGAGGAGGAGAGACCCAGTACTTC.

The chain links TRBV3-1 (or the pseudogene TRBV3-2) to TRBJ1-2, with D uncertain. CDR1 and CDR2 from the germline V gene are LGHDT and YNNKEL (reference sequence). Trimming shortened V by 4 bases and J by 7 bases, and 16 bases separated the two germline ends. CDR3 length: 14 amino acids. The CDR3: CASSPQDRSRGYTF. In nucleotides, the CDR3 is TGTGCCAGCAGCCCCCAGGACCGATCGCGTGGCTACACCTTC.

This clone showed up just once. V and J are TRBV6-6 and TRBJ1-2; D unresolved. The V gene lost 8 bases and the J gene lost 8 bases, with 15 bases spanning the gap. The germline CDR1 and CDR2 sequences are MNHNY and SVGAGI (reference sequence). This CDR3 has 12 amino acids. Here the CDR3 DNA reads TGTGCCAGCCGCCCGGACCGTTCCGGCTACACCTTC. Translated: CASRPDRSGYTF.

The chain uses TRBV4-2 and TRBJ2-3; D uncertain. The CDR3 has 13 residues. CDR1 LGHNA and CDR2 YNFKEQ come from the germline V gene. V was pared by 0 bases and J by 8 bases, with 9 bases between. The CDR3 spells CASSQEITGTQYF. DNA of the CDR3: TGTGCCAGCAGCCAAGAGATAACGGGTACGCAGTATTTT.

The chain couples TRBV30 to TRBJ2-7; D is ambiguous. The V end was cut by 2 bases, the J end by 0 bases, with 17 bases between. This CDR3 has 16 amino acids. The V gene's germline CDR1 is GTSNPN and CDR2 SVGIG (reference sequence). CDR3 sequence: CAWSPIPGSPSYEQYF. The CDR3, as DNA: TGTGCCTGGAGTCCAATCCCCGGGTCTCCCTCCTACGAGCAGTACTTC.

The rearrangement links TRBV10-1 to TRBJ1-5, with D perhaps TRBD1 (5 bases). Germline V gene lookup returns CDR1 WNHNN and CDR2 SYGVQD (reference sequence). Trimming removed 6 bases at V and 2 bases at J, with 17 bases between. The CDR3 is 16 amino acids. The CDR3 loop reads CASRDEGKVGNQPQHF. Here the CDR3 DNA reads TGCGCCAGCAGGGATGAGGGGAAGGTCGGCAATCAGCCCCAGCATTTT.

The CDR3 bases are TGTGCCAGCAGCTACAAAATAGCGGGAGAGTTAGTTACGCAGTATTTT. Protein sequence: CASSYKIAGELVTQYF. The chain employs TRBV7-2 and TRBJ2-3; 9 nucleotides match TRBD2. The V segment lost 4 bases and the J segment 8 bases; nucleotides outside the gene matches: 13. CDR3 size: 16 residues. CDR1 is SGHTA, CDR2 FQGNSA, per germline.